One T cell receptor (beta chain) is described in this entry. The antigen is unknown. Germline CDR1 DFQATT, CDR2 SNEGSKA (reference sequence). The CDR3 is 17 amino acids. Trimming removed 4 bases at V and 4 bases at J, with 25 bases between. These data belong to a study of T cell repertoires in cytomegalovirus infection. Each CDR3 protein gets one entry after TCRdb re-called the reads with MiXCR. The repertoire holds 300,000 to 400,000 distinct CDR3 sequences, with about 27% as singletons. The starting material was cultured PBMCs, obtained from culture after CMV antigen stimulation. The chain uses TRBV20-1 and TRBJ1-2, with D possibly being TRBD1 (6 bases). The origin of this receptor is a human donor in good health (CMV status not recorded). Some clones in this sample may be carry-over from other donors' samples. The CDR3 region is CSAIRITGKSPVYGYTF. CDR3 coding DNA: TGCAGTGCTATCAGAATCACAGGGAAATCTCCTGTCTATGGCTACACCTTC.